The sequence of this TCR beta chain was determined in a study of T cells in localized non-small cell lung cancer. General study findings and limits: Sequencing was limited to one tumor region, leaving the possibility of heterogeneity open. Appearing in adjacent lung were a median roughly 60 of the top 100 tumor clones. Exceeding tumor, uninvolved adjacent lung had the highest T cell clonality.

Assay used: immunoSEQ multiplex PCR; TCRdb lists only in-frame clones, some missing. In the table there are approximately 52,000 clones, around three quarters of which are singletons. As for this clone: The target antigen is unknown.

In germline, CDR1 is SGHNT, CDR2 YYREEE (reference sequence). The CDR3 runs 17 residues. J was trimmed by 4 bases and V by 4 bases; bases with no gene match: 11. This specimen consisted of peripheral blood, obtained before any cancer treatment. This TCR derives from a man aged 35 to 69 with stage I squamous cell lung carcinoma. The chain links TRBV5-4 to TRBJ2-2, with TRBD1 matching over 9 bases. The CDR3 DNA is TGTGCCAGCAGCCCCCAAGCGGGACAGGGTGCCACCGGGGAGCTGTTTTTT. As protein: CASSPQAGQGATGELFF.